The rows below give T cell receptor beta chains drawn from one sample of a study of blood T cell repertoires in COVID-19. Assay used: immunoSEQ multiplex PCR; TCRdb lists only in-frame clones, some missing. The sample lists 200,000 to 250,000 clones, less than 85% occurring once. Material for sequencing was PBMCs or T cells enriched from blood (not recorded which). Every receptor here comes from a man aged 35 to 55 who had recovered from COVID-19. Both conserved end residues are part of each CDR3. D genes are given only for firm matches. Size is omitted from some rows. Given values are once, few, many or a class for expanded clones.

D gene | J gene | clone size | V gene | CDR3 DNA | CDR3 protein
NA | TRBJ2-6 | NA | TRBV7-9 | TGTGCCAGCAGCTTACCGGGGACAGGGGCCAACGTCCTGACTTTC | CASSLPGTGANVLTF
TRBD2 | TRBJ2-1 | NA | TRBV5-5 | TGTGCCAGCAGCCGGACTAGCGGGAGCTACAATGAGCAGTTCTTC | CASSRTSGSYNEQFF
TRBD1 | TRBJ2-7 | NA | TRBV19 | TGTGCCAGTAGTATTGTGCCGGGACAGGGGGTTGACGAGCAGTACTTC | CASSIVPGQGVDEQYF
NA | TRBJ2-7 | once | TRBV6-2/TRBV6-3 | TGTGCCAGCAGTTACGGTGCGCGCGAGCAGTACTTC | CASSYGAREQYF
NA | TRBJ2-3 | NA | TRBV5-1 | TGCGCCAGCAGCTTCTATGGGGGGGCTAGAGATACGCAGTATTTT | CASSFYGGARDTQYF
NA | TRBJ1-1 | NA | TRBV19 | TGTGCCAGTAGTATTCAGGAAAACACTGAAGCTTTCTTT | CASSIQENTEAFF
TRBD1 | TRBJ2-1 | NA | TRBV7-9 | TGTGCCAGCAGTACGACAGGGGTCGAGTCCTACAATGAGCAGTTCTTC | CASSTTGVESYNEQFF
TRBD2 | TRBJ2-3 | NA | TRBV29-1 | TGCAGCGTTGAAATAGCGGGAGCGGCAGATACGCAGTATTTT | CSVEIAGAADTQYF
TRBD1 | TRBJ2-7 | NA | TRBV19 | TGTGCCAGTAAAGCCTCCGGACAGGGTGGGGCTAAGCAGTACTTC | CASKASGQGGAKQYF
TRBD2 | TRBJ2-2 | NA | TRBV15 | TGTGCCACCAGCAGCGGACTAGCGGGAGGGCCAAAAACCGGGGAGCTGTTTTTT | CATSSGLAGGPKTGELFF
TRBD2 | TRBJ2-3 | NA | TRBV10-1 | TGCGCCAGCAGTGAGTCCGCGGGGGTCACAGATACGCAGTATTTT | CASSESAGVTDTQYF
TRBD2 | TRBJ2-1 | NA | TRBV30 | TGTGCCTCCTCCGGGACTAGTGCTACGAGGCGGTTCTTC | CASSGTSATRRFF
NA | TRBJ2-1 | NA | TRBV9 | TGTGCCAGCAGCATCCCCAGGTGGGGGGAAAGTAGCGATGAGCAGTTCTTC | CASSIPRWGESSDEQFF
TRBD2 | TRBJ2-1 | NA | TRBV20-1 | TGCAGTGCTGGAGGGACCGGGAGGGCTTTCTTC | CSAGGTGRAFF
TRBD2 | TRBJ2-7 | NA | TRBV7-3 | TGTGCCAGCAGACTAAGCGGGGGCGGTCAATACGAGCAGTACTTC | CASRLSGGGQYEQYF
TRBD2 | TRBJ2-7 | NA | TRBV27 | TGTGCCAGCAGTTGGGGACTAGCGGGTAATCTCTACGAGCAGTACTTC | CASSWGLAGNLYEQYF
TRBD2 | TRBJ2-7 | NA | TRBV29-1 | TGCAGCGTTGAAGATAAGTACCTCGGGGGGAAGCACGAGCAGTACTTC | CSVEDKYLGGKHEQYF
NA | TRBJ2-7 | few | TRBV7-2 | TGTGCGTCTGCGGGCTCCTACGAGCAGTACTTC | CASAGSYEQYF
TRBD2 | TRBJ2-2 | NA | TRBV2 | TGTGCCAGCCGCTCAACTAGCGGGAGCGGCGGGGAGCTGTTTTTT | CASRSTSGSGGELFF
TRBD2 | TRBJ2-1 | NA | TRBV30 | TGTGCCCTGGAGGGAGGGACTAGCGGGAGTTCTTTTAATGAGCAGTTCTTC | CALEGGTSGSSFNEQFF
TRBD2 | TRBJ2-7 | NA | TRBV3-1/TRBV3-2 | TGTGCCAGCAGCCATACTAGCGGGAGCTCCTACGAGCAGTACTTC | CASSHTSGSSYEQYF
TRBD2 | TRBJ2-2 | NA | TRBV7-6 | TGTGCCAGCAGCTTAGAGGCGGGAGGGCCCATCACCGGGGAGCTGTTTTTT | CASSLEAGGPITGELFF
TRBD1 | TRBJ1-1 | NA | TRBV14 | TGTGCCAGCAGCCCCGGGACAGCTAAAGGGGCTTTCTTT | CASSPGTAKGAFF
NA | TRBJ2-7 | NA | TRBV27 | TGTGCCAGCAGCCTCGGGGGGGGACAGATGCCGCAGTACTTC | CASSLGGGQMPQYF
NA | TRBJ1-2 | NA | TRBV12-3/TRBV12-4 | TGTGCCAGCAGGCGGGAGAGGTCCTATGGCTACACCTTC | CASRRERSYGYTF
NA | TRBJ2-5 | NA | TRBV24-1 | TGTGCCACCAGTGATGTTCGGGGTGCGGAGACCCAGTACTTC | CATSDVRGAETQYF
TRBD2 | TRBJ2-2 | NA | TRBV27 | TGTGCCAGCAAAAAGGGACTAGCCTCCCCCGGGGAGCTGTTTTTT | CASKKGLASPGELFF
NA | TRBJ2-7 | NA | TRBV15 | TGTGCCACCAGAACCCATGGCGGGGACGAGCAGTACTTC | CATRTHGGDEQYF
TRBD1 | TRBJ1-6 | NA | TRBV6-1 | TGTGCCAGCAGTGAAGACAGGGGTTGGTCACCCCTCCACTTT | CASSEDRGWSPLHF
NA | TRBJ2-2 | NA | TRBV10-3 | TGTGCCATCAGTGAGAGCGGAAAGGGATTAAACGGGGAGCTGTTTTTT | CAISESGKGLNGELFF
TRBD2 | TRBJ2-1 | NA | TRBV27 | TGTGCCAGCAGTTTACGCGGGAGGGTACCGTACAATGAGCAGTTCTTC | CASSLRGRVPYNEQFF
NA | TRBJ2-2 | NA | TRBV5-6 | TGTGCCAGCAGTACGCCCGACAGACTCGCCGGGGAGCTGTTTTTT | CASSTPDRLAGELFF
TRBD2 | TRBJ2-7 | few | TRBV18 | TGTGCCAGCTCACCGTACCCGGGAGGGATGGGTTACGAGCAGTACTTC | CASSPYPGGMGYEQYF
TRBD1 | TRBJ1-4 | NA | TRBV19 | TGTGCCAGTACTACCGGGACAGATAATGAAAAACTGTTTTTT | CASTTGTDNEKLFF
NA | TRBJ2-3 | NA | TRBV10-2 | TGCGCCAGCAGTGTCCAGGGTGGGGATACGCAGTATTTT | CASSVQGGDTQYF
NA | TRBJ2-1 | NA | TRBV11-3 | TGTGCCAGCAGCCCTAGAGGGACCTACAATGAGCAGTTCTTC | CASSPRGTYNEQFF
TRBD1 | TRBJ1-1 | NA | TRBV3-1/TRBV3-2 | TGTGCCAGCAGCCACGCCGGGACAGGGACAGACACTGAAGCTTTCTTT | CASSHAGTGTDTEAFF
NA | TRBJ2-7 | NA | TRBV4-1 | TGCGCCAGCAGCCAAGCCCCGAGGGTCCGAAGCTCCTACGAGCAGTACTTC | CASSQAPRVRSSYEQYF
NA | TRBJ1-1 | few | TRBV9 | TGTGCCAGCAGTGCCTTGAGTGTGAACACTGAAGCTTTCTTT | CASSALSVNTEAFF
TRBD2 | TRBJ2-1 | NA | TRBV9 | TGTGCCAGCAGCGTAGGACTAGCGGGAGGGCCTATGTTCTTC | CASSVGLAGGPMFF
TRBD2 | TRBJ2-2 | NA | TRBV11-3 | TGTGCCAGCTATACGAGCGGGAGAGACACCGGGGAGCTGTTTTTT | CASYTSGRDTGELFF
TRBD1 | TRBJ2-7 | NA | TRBV13 | TGTGCCAGCAGCTTAGAGGGACAGGGAAAATCCTACGAGCAGTACTTC | CASSLEGQGKSYEQYF
TRBD1 | TRBJ2-7 | once | TRBV19 | TGTGCCAGTAGTATATTGGGACAGGGAATCAGCGAGCAGTACTTC | CASSILGQGISEQYF
NA | TRBJ2-7 | NA | TRBV3-1/TRBV3-2 | TGTGCCAGCAGCCAGGGGGGACTCCAGTATGGGCAGTACTTC | CASSQGGLQYGQYF
TRBD1 | TRBJ2-7 | NA | TRBV28 | TGTGCCAGCGCCGACAGGGGTCGAACCTACGAGCAGTACTTC | CASADRGRTYEQYF
NA | TRBJ1-3 | once | TRBV29-1 | TGCAGCGTTGAAAGCTGGGAGCGGGAGACGAGCTCTGGAAACACCATATATTTT | CSVESWERETSSGNTIYF
TRBD1 | TRBJ2-1 | NA | TRBV3-1/TRBV3-2 | TGTGCCAGCAGCCAGGGACAGGAGGATGAGCAGTTCTTC | CASSQGQEDEQFF
NA | TRBJ2-3 | NA | TRBV5-1 | TGCGCCAGCAGCTTGGCCGAGGGCCCCAGCACAGATACGCAGTATTTT | CASSLAEGPSTDTQYF
TRBD2 | TRBJ2-7 | few | TRBV11-2 | TGTGCCAGCAGCTCGCCCTCGCCGGGGGGGCGTTCCTACGAGCAGTACTTC | CASSSPSPGGRSYEQYF
NA | TRBJ1-3 | NA | TRBV12-3/TRBV12-4 | TGTGCCAGCACCTTCGGGGCTGGAAACACCATATATTTT | CASTFGAGNTIYF
NA | TRBJ2-7 | few | TRBV5-3 | TGTGCCAGAAGCCACAAGGGACTGCGCCCCTGGGAGCAGTACTTC | CARSHKGLRPWEQYF
NA | TRBJ2-7 | NA | TRBV27 | TGTGCCAGCAGATTTTCGGGGAGAGGCGAGCAGTACTTC | CASRFSGRGEQYF
NA | TRBJ2-7 | NA | TRBV21-1 | TGTGCCAGCATCTCAAAGCCTGGGACTCAAAGACCGTACTTC | CASISKPGTQRPYF
NA | TRBJ1-6 | NA | TRBV9 | TGTGCCAGCAGTCCTCTTGAGAATTCACCCCTCCACTTT | CASSPLENSPLHF
NA | TRBJ2-7 | NA | TRBV5-5 | TGTGCCAGCAGCCAACACAGCTACGAGCAGTACTTC | CASSQHSYEQYF